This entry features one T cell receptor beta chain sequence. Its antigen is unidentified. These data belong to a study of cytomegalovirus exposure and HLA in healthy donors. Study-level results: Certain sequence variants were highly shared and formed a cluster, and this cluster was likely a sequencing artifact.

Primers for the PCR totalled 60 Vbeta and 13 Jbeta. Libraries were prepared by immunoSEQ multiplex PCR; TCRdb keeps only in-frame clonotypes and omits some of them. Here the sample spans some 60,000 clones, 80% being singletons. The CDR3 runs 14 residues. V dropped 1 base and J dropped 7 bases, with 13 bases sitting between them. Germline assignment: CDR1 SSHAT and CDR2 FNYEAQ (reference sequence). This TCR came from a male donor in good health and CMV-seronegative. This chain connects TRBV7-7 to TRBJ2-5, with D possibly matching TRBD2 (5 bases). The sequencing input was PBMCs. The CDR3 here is CASSLEGLAGTQYF. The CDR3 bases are TGTGCCAGCAGCTTAGAAGGGCTAGCCGGGACCCAGTACTTC.